This is a list of T cell receptor beta chains from one sample in a study of T cell responses to AZD1222 COVID-19 vaccine. Produced via immunoSEQ multiplex PCR; TCRdb's table is partial and in-frame only. This sample has about 83,000 clones, with roughly 88% found just once. Sequenced here: peripheral blood, sampled on day 0 of MenACWY control vaccination. Source of these receptors: an adult in good health. CDR3s include the opening cysteine and the closing phenylalanine or tryptophan. The D gene is left open where the match is weak. For some rows the clone size is stated as once, few or many, or as a class when expanded; others skip it.

cdr3_nt cdr3_aa d_call v_call clone_size j_call
TGTGCCATCAGTAGCGGGGCTAACTATGGCTACACCTTC CAISSGANYGYTF - TRBV10-3 - TRBJ1-2
TGTGCCAGCAGCCCTTCCGGGACAGGGAATCAGCCCCAGCATTTT CASSPSGTGNQPQHF TRBD1 TRBV9 - TRBJ1-5
TGCGCCAGCAGCTTGGTCCATATGGGACTTATCGACGAGCAGTACTTC CASSLVHMGLIDEQYF - TRBV5-1 - TRBJ2-7
TGTGCCAGCAGGCTGACAGGGGGCACTGAAGCTTTCTTT CASRLTGGTEAFF TRBD1 TRBV28 - TRBJ1-1
TGTGCCAGCAGCCAAGGGACAGGGGCAAATCAGCCCCAGCATTTT CASSQGTGANQPQHF TRBD1 TRBV3-1/TRBV3-2 - TRBJ1-5
TGTGCCAGCAGCTTCATCGGGGGCCTCGGATGGGAAAAACTGTTTTTT CASSFIGGLGWEKLFF - TRBV7-9 - TRBJ1-4
TGTGCCACCAGTGATTTATGGGGGCAGGAGGATACGCAGTATTTT CATSDLWGQEDTQYF - TRBV24-1 - TRBJ2-3
TGCAGCGTACGGACGGAGATGAACACTGAAGCTTTCTTT CSVRTEMNTEAFF - TRBV29-1 - TRBJ1-1
TGTGCCAGCCGACAGGGTTGGAATGAGCAGTTCTTC CASRQGWNEQFF TRBD1 TRBV6-5 - TRBJ2-1
TGTGCCAGCAGCGTACTGGGGGGCAATATGAACACTGAAGCTTTCTTT CASSVLGGNMNTEAFF - TRBV7-9 - TRBJ1-1
TGTGCCAGCAGGGGACGGGACCTTTATGGCTACACCTTC CASRGRDLYGYTF - TRBV6-5 - TRBJ1-2
TGTGCCAGCAGTTACCAGGGGCTTGCCACTGAAGCTTTCTTT CASSYQGLATEAFF - TRBV6-5 - TRBJ1-1
TGTGCCAGCAGCTTAGCGACGACGGAAGGCTACACCTTC CASSLATTEGYTF - TRBV7-9 - TRBJ1-2
TGTGCCAGTCACACCCAAATCGGCTATGGCTACACCTTC CASHTQIGYGYTF - TRBV19 once TRBJ1-2
TGTGCCAGCAGTTACAGGGGAAACACCGGGGAGCTGTTTTTT CASSYRGNTGELFF - TRBV6-5 - TRBJ2-2
TGTGCCAGCTCACCACAGGGGACAGGTTACCACACAGATACGCAGTATTTT CASSPQGTGYHTDTQYF TRBD1 TRBV18 once TRBJ2-3
TGTGCCAGCAACTACCTGGGGGGGAACACTGAAGCTTTCTTT CASNYLGGNTEAFF - TRBV6-5 - TRBJ1-1
TGTGCCATCAAGACAGGGGTGGGCACTGAAGCTTTCTTT CAIKTGVGTEAFF TRBD1 TRBV10-3 - TRBJ1-1
TGTGCCAGCAGTAGGGGGTTTTCTGGGGCCAACGTCCTGACTTTC CASSRGFSGANVLTF - TRBV6-5 - TRBJ2-6
TGTGCCAGCAAGGGACTTCTCGCCTCCTACAATGAGCAGTTCTTC CASKGLLASYNEQFF - TRBV11-2 - TRBJ2-1
TGTGCCAGCAGCTTTTGGGTGGCGGGGGTGCCCTACAATGAGCAGTTCTTC CASSFWVAGVPYNEQFF TRBD2 TRBV11-2 once TRBJ2-1
TGCGCCAGCAGCTTGGGGTCGGTGGGACTACCTACCTACGAGCAGTACTTC CASSLGSVGLPTYEQYF TRBD2 TRBV5-1 - TRBJ2-7
TGTGCCAGCAGTAGCCAACCGGGACAGAACTATGGCTACACCTTC CASSSQPGQNYGYTF TRBD1 TRBV6-5 - TRBJ1-2
TGTGCCAGCTCACCACCGAACAGGGTGTCCAATCAGCCCCAGCATTTT CASSPPNRVSNQPQHF - TRBV18 - TRBJ1-5
TGTGCCAGCAGCCATCCTGTTTCCGGGACTAGCGGGTACAATGAGCAGTTCTTC CASSHPVSGTSGYNEQFF TRBD2 TRBV14 - TRBJ2-1
TGCGCCAGCAGCCACGACTTGACGGGGAACTATGGCTACACCTTC CASSHDLTGNYGYTF - TRBV4-3 - TRBJ1-2
TGTGCCAGCAGTATGACAGAGGGGACCCAGTACTTC CASSMTEGTQYF - TRBV9 - TRBJ2-5
TGTGCCAGTAGTATTCGGGGACTAGCGTCAGATACGCAGTATTTT CASSIRGLASDTQYF TRBD2 TRBV19 - TRBJ2-3
TGTGCCAGCAGTTTTTCCCGGTCCCAGGGCCACTATAATTCACCCCTCCACTTT CASSFSRSQGHYNSPLHF - TRBV28 - TRBJ1-6
TGTGCCAGCGCAACACAGGGGCACTACGAGCAGTACTTC CASATQGHYEQYF TRBD1 TRBV5-6 - TRBJ2-7
TGTGCCAGCAGCAACACGACAGGGCGCCTCTATGGCTACACCTTC CASSNTTGRLYGYTF TRBD1 TRBV6-5 once TRBJ1-2
TGTGCCAGCAGTACCGACAGGAAAGAGCAGTACTTC CASSTDRKEQYF - TRBV12-3/TRBV12-4 - TRBJ2-7
TGCAGCGTCGCGTTGCATAGCAATCAGCCCCAGCATTTT CSVALHSNQPQHF - TRBV29-1 - TRBJ1-5
TGTGCCATCAGTGAACCGGGTACCTATGGCTACACCTTC CAISEPGTYGYTF - TRBV10-3 - TRBJ1-2
TGTGCCTGCGATAAGGACAGGGTGGGGGGCGAGCAGTACTTC CACDKDRVGGEQYF TRBD1 TRBV30 - TRBJ2-7
TGTGCCAGCAGTTTATATGGGAGGGGGGTTAACTATGGCTACACCTTC CASSLYGRGVNYGYTF - TRBV28 - TRBJ1-2
TGTGCCAGCAGTTACTCTTTTTCAAGCGGGAGACCTAAGAACACCGGGGAGCTGTTTTTT CASSYSFSSGRPKNTGELFF TRBD2 TRBV6-7 - TRBJ2-2
TGTGCCAGCAGCCCTCGTGAGGGGCTCACCTTC CASSPREGLTF - TRBV11-2 once TRBJ1-2
TGTGCCAGCAGTTTCCCGGGTTCGTGGGGGGGGACTGAAGCTTTCTTT CASSFPGSWGGTEAFF - TRBV28 - TRBJ1-1
TGTGCCAGTCGACTGGCGGTTAGCTCCTACGAGCAGTACTTC CASRLAVSSYEQYF - TRBV19 - TRBJ2-7
TGTGCCAGCAGCTTAGCGCGCTACGGGGTCCCCAATCAGCCCCAGCATTTT CASSLARYGVPNQPQHF - TRBV7-9 once TRBJ1-5
TGTGCCAGCCAGATTCAAAGGGGTGGAGCTTTCTTT CASQIQRGGAFF - TRBV28 - TRBJ1-1
TGTGCCAGCAGTGAATCCGGGACGTACGAGCAGTACTTC CASSESGTYEQYF - TRBV6-1 - TRBJ2-7
TGTGCCAGCAGTTACGATTACGGCTACACCTTC CASSYDYGYTF - TRBV28 - TRBJ1-2
TGTGCCAGCAGCTCCCCAGGGGGGCGGGAGCAGTACTTC CASSSPGGREQYF - TRBV7-2 - TRBJ2-7
TGTGCCAGCAGCCTACAGGGGATCACTAAAAACATTCAGTACTTC CASSLQGITKNIQYF TRBD1 TRBV7-9 - TRBJ2-4
TGTGCCAGCAGTTACTCGAATTGGAGCGAGCAGTACTTC CASSYSNWSEQYF - TRBV6-2/TRBV6-3 few TRBJ2-7
TGTGCCAGCTCACCAAATCGTCCGGACAGGGAGACGCCCCAGCATTTT CASSPNRPDRETPQHF TRBD1 TRBV18 - TRBJ1-5
TGTGCCCTCACCTACGAGCAGTACTTC CALTYEQYF - TRBV27 - TRBJ2-7
TGTGCCAGCAGCTTAGGGGTTAGCGGATCCTACGAGCAGTACTTC CASSLGVSGSYEQYF - TRBV7-3 - TRBJ2-7
TGTGCCTGGAGCGTTCTTCCGGGACCCAGGGGCAATGAGCAGTTCTTC CAWSVLPGPRGNEQFF - TRBV30 once TRBJ2-1
TGTGCCAGCAGTTCCTACACTGAAGCTTTCTTT CASSSYTEAFF - TRBV5-4 - TRBJ1-1
TGTGCCAGCAGTTTAACCCTAGGACTGGTGGGCTACGAGCAGTACTTC CASSLTLGLVGYEQYF - TRBV6-2/TRBV6-3 - TRBJ2-7
TGTGCCAGCAGGGCCAAAGGGACAGGGGGCAATCAGCCCCAGCATTTT CASRAKGTGGNQPQHF TRBD1 TRBV28 - TRBJ1-5
TGCGCCAGCAGTGAGTCGACAGGCCGAGGAACCCAGTACTTC CASSESTGRGTQYF - TRBV10-1 - TRBJ2-5
TGTGCCAGCAGTTTTCCTCGTGGGGGGCAAGTCCACAATGAGCAGTTCTTC CASSFPRGGQVHNEQFF - TRBV27 - TRBJ2-1
TGTGCCAGCAGCTTAGAGGGGGTGGGTGGCGAGCAGTACTTC CASSLEGVGGEQYF - TRBV13 - TRBJ2-7
TGTGCCAGCCAAAGAGGATCTGGGACAGATACGCAGTATTTT CASQRGSGTDTQYF - TRBV7-2 - TRBJ2-3
TGTGCCAGCAGCTTAGGCGGACCGGGAAGCTATGGCTACACCTTC CASSLGGPGSYGYTF - TRBV5-4 - TRBJ1-2
TGCGCCAGCAGCTTGGGAGGGCGCGCCCACGAGCAGTACTTC CASSLGGRAHEQYF - TRBV5-1 - TRBJ2-7